This is a list of T cell receptor beta chains from one sample in a study of STAT3 mutations in large granular lymphocyte leukemia. Using immunoSEQ multiplex PCR, the repertoire was profiled, and TCRdb retains in-frame clones only, with some absent. The table lists over 30,000 clones, approximately 90% of them singletons. The sequenced sample was PBMCs. The receptor source for this set is a human donor with T large granular lymphocyte leukemia. Some clones in this sample may be carry-over from other donors' samples. The CDR3 runs from the conserved cysteine through the conserved F or W. A D gene is named only where the DNA matches it firmly. A clone size is listed for some rows: how often the clone was seen (once, few, many), or a class if it is expanded.

clone size	V gene	D gene	J gene	CDR3 protein	CDR3 DNA
NA	TRBV5-1	NA	TRBJ2-3	CASSYTKSRQTSTDTQYF	TGCGCCAGCAGCTACACCAAATCTCGACAGACCTCCACAGATACGCAGTATTTT
NA	TRBV7-9	TRBD1	TRBJ2-6	CASSPPGQGATGANVLTF	TGTGCCAGCAGCCCCCCGGGACAGGGGGCTACTGGGGCCAACGTCCTGACTTTC
NA	TRBV5-6	NA	TRBJ1-5	CASSLGRNQPQHF	TGTGCCAGCAGCTTGGGACGCAATCAGCCCCAGCATTTT
NA	TRBV28	TRBD1	TRBJ2-7	CASSLGQASTYEQYF	TGTGCCAGCAGCCTTGGACAGGCTTCCACCTACGAGCAGTACTTC
once	TRBV6-1	TRBD1	TRBJ1-2	CASSDRTGKSPNYGYTF	TGTGCCAGCAGTGACAGGACAGGGAAATCCCCTAACTATGGCTACACCTTC
NA	TRBV29-1	NA	TRBJ1-2	CSVEGNYGYTF	TGCAGCGTTGAAGGTAACTATGGCTACACCTTC
few	TRBV6-1	TRBD1	TRBJ1-2	CALRTGSVYGYTF	TGTGCCCTCCGGACAGGGAGCGTCTATGGCTACACCTTC
NA	TRBV18	TRBD1	TRBJ1-6	CASSRLQGRDSPLHF	TGTGCCAGCTCACGGCTACAGGGGCGGGATTCACCCCTCCACTTT
NA	TRBV2	TRBD1	TRBJ2-7	CASTPGQGTSYEQYF	TGTGCCAGCACCCCGGGACAGGGGACCTCCTACGAGCAGTACTTC
NA	TRBV11-3	NA	TRBJ2-1	CASSTRHNNEQFF	TGTGCCAGCAGCACCAGACACAACAATGAGCAGTTCTTC
NA	TRBV6-1	NA	TRBJ2-5	CASSDYPGPKETQYF	TGTGCCAGCAGTGACTATCCGGGGCCTAAAGAGACCCAGTACTTC
NA	TRBV6-5	NA	TRBJ1-1	CASSYSRVGDTEAFF	TGTGCCAGCAGTTACTCCAGGGTGGGCGACACTGAAGCTTTCTTT
NA	TRBV6-6	TRBD1	TRBJ1-1	CASSDSRGPWTEAFF	TGTGCCAGCAGTGATTCAAGGGGGCCTTGGACTGAAGCTTTCTTT
NA	TRBV4-1	NA	TRBJ2-2	CASSQEPGQNTGELFF	TGCGCCAGCAGCCAAGAGCCCGGACAAAACACCGGGGAGCTGTTTTTT
NA	TRBV7-9	NA	TRBJ1-5	CASSDTRDQPQHF	TGTGCCAGCAGCGACACTCGAGATCAGCCCCAGCATTTT
NA	TRBV11-2	TRBD1	TRBJ1-6	CASSSSTGASPLHF	TGTGCCAGCAGCTCCTCGACAGGGGCGTCACCCCTCCACTTT
once	TRBV5-1	TRBD1	TRBJ1-2	CASSSGTGREYGYTF	TGCGCCAGCAGCTCGGGGACAGGGCGAGAGTATGGCTACACCTTC
NA	TRBV20-1	NA	TRBJ1-6	CSAGSPLHF	TGCAGTGCTGGGTCACCCCTCCACTTT
NA	TRBV7-9	TRBD1	TRBJ2-2	CASSLGQGEAGELFF	TGTGCCAGCAGCTTAGGACAGGGGGAAGCCGGGGAGCTGTTTTTT
few	TRBV2	TRBD1	TRBJ1-2	CASSAGRGQIGYGYTF	TGTGCCAGCAGTGCGGGCAGGGGGCAGATAGGCTATGGCTACACCTTC
NA	TRBV30	NA	TRBJ1-1	CAWKIGPGAFRSRVLDTEAFF	TGTGCCTGGAAGATAGGCCCGGGGGCGTTCAGATCCCGTGTTCTGGACACTGAAGCTTTCTTT
once	TRBV7-6	TRBD1	TRBJ2-2	CASSPGQGGTGELFF	TGTGCCAGCAGCCCCGGACAGGGCGGCACCGGGGAGCTGTTTTTT
NA	TRBV5-6	NA	TRBJ1-2	CASSFNRLGLGYTF	TGTGCCAGCAGCTTCAACAGACTGGGATTGGGCTACACCTTC
NA	TRBV5-4	TRBD2	TRBJ2-7	CAWGLAGEQYF	TGTGCCTGGGGACTAGCGGGGGAGCAGTACTTC
NA	TRBV7-9	NA	TRBJ2-2	CASSPWSGTGELFF	TGTGCCAGCAGCCCCTGGTCCGGCACCGGGGAGCTGTTTTTT
NA	TRBV7-9	TRBD1	TRBJ1-4	CAAGQNNEKLFF	TGTGCCGCGGGACAGAACAATGAAAAACTGTTTTTT
once	TRBV28	TRBD1	TRBJ1-6	CASSLLGQGATPLHF	TGTGCCAGCAGTTTATTGGGACAGGGGGCGACCCCCCTCCACTTT
NA	TRBV6-1	TRBD1	TRBJ1-2	CASSEQSGTGLGYTF	TGTGCCAGCAGTGAACAGTCGGGGACAGGGTTAGGCTACACCTTC
NA	TRBV10-3	TRBD1	TRBJ1-2	CAIRQGLANYGYTF	TGTGCCATCAGACAGGGGTTAGCTAACTATGGCTACACCTTC
NA	TRBV10-3	NA	TRBJ1-2	CAISDGTADYGYTF	TGTGCCATCAGTGATGGGACGGCAGACTATGGCTACACCTTC
once	TRBV28	NA	TRBJ1-2	CASRMQGYGYTF	TGTGCCAGCAGGATGCAGGGGTATGGCTACACCTTC
few	TRBV25-1	NA	TRBJ2-2	CASMPENTGELFF	TGTGCCAGCATGCCAGAGAACACCGGGGAGCTGTTTTTT
NA	TRBV6-5	TRBD1	TRBJ2-3	CASRQGFGTQYF	TGTGCCAGCCGACAGGGTTTCGGTACGCAGTATTTT
few	TRBV2	TRBD1	TRBJ1-1	CASRDLIRQGIANTEAFF	TGTGCCAGCAGAGACCTCATAAGACAGGGAATAGCGAACACTGAAGCTTTCTTT
NA	TRBV6-6	TRBD1	TRBJ1-5	CASTWTGSPQPQHF	TGTGCCAGCACCTGGACAGGGAGCCCTCAGCCCCAGCATTTT
NA	TRBV11-2	TRBD1	TRBJ2-6	CASSLRAGGRSGANVLTF	TGTGCCAGCAGCTTAAGGGCAGGGGGCCGATCTGGGGCCAACGTCCTGACTTTC
NA	TRBV7-7	TRBD2	TRBJ2-5	CASSPLAEETQYF	TGTGCCAGCAGCCCACTAGCGGAAGAGACCCAGTACTTC
NA	TRBV29-1	NA	TRBJ2-1	CSVVAGQILNEQFF	TGCAGCGTTGTGGCGGGACAGATCCTCAATGAGCAGTTCTTC
once	TRBV6-1	TRBD1	TRBJ1-6	CASSLDRLYNSPLHF	TGTGCCAGCAGTCTGGACAGGTTGTATAATTCACCCCTCCACTTT
NA	TRBV7-9	NA	TRBJ1-6	CASSLSAGIYNSPLHF	TGTGCCAGCAGCTTATCGGCCGGGATCTATAATTCACCCCTCCACTTT
NA	TRBV13	NA	TRBJ1-1	CASSGDSRAEAFF	TGTGCCAGCAGCGGCGACTCGAGGGCTGAAGCTTTCTTT
once	TRBV29-1	TRBD1	TRBJ1-1	CSVNRQGLVNTEAFF	TGCAGCGTTAATCGACAGGGATTGGTGAACACTGAAGCTTTCTTT
NA	TRBV5-1	TRBD2	TRBJ2-3	CASSPQRGDTQYF	TGCGCCAGCAGCCCCCAGCGGGGGGATACGCAGTATTTT
NA	TRBV29-1	TRBD2	TRBJ2-1	CSSVRGTSGDYNEQFF	TGCAGCTCCGTTCGTGGGACTAGCGGGGACTACAATGAGCAGTTCTTC
once	TRBV18	NA	TRBJ2-5	CASSPRTGQETQYF	TGTGCCAGCTCACCAAGGACGGGGCAAGAGACCCAGTACTTC
once	TRBV18	NA	TRBJ1-1	CASSGAAEAFF	TGTGCCAGCTCCGGAGCGGCAGAAGCTTTCTTT
NA	TRBV6-1	NA	TRBJ2-2	CASSPSRLGTGELFF	TGTGCCAGCAGTCCCTCCCGACTGGGGACCGGGGAGCTGTTTTTT
NA	TRBV4-1	NA	TRBJ1-5	CASSQYPERYNQPQHF	TGCGCCAGCAGCCAGTACCCTGAACGGTACAATCAGCCCCAGCATTTT
once	TRBV4-3	NA	TRBJ1-4	CASSQDDEKLFF	TGCGCCAGCAGCCAAGATGATGAAAAACTGTTTTTT
NA	TRBV11-2	NA	TRBJ1-1	CASSLLGLNTEAFF	TGTGCCAGCAGCTTACTGGGGCTGAACACTGAAGCTTTCTTT
NA	TRBV2	NA	TRBJ1-2	CASSESPGTNYGYTF	TGTGCCAGCAGTGAATCGCCGGGGACTAACTATGGCTACACCTTC
NA	TRBV2	TRBD1	TRBJ2-5	CASNMDRGQTQYF	TGTGCCAGCAATATGGACAGGGGACAGACCCAGTACTTC
NA	TRBV5-1	NA	TRBJ1-2	CASSLVNQGGSYGYTF	TGCGCCAGCAGCTTGGTAAATCAGGGCGGATCCTATGGCTACACCTTC
NA	TRBV11-2	NA	TRBJ1-3	CASSPQQGTIYF	TGTGCCAGCAGCCCCCAGCAGGGGACCATATATTTT
NA	TRBV18	TRBD2	TRBJ2-1	CASSPIRSGDYNEQFF	TGTGCCAGCTCACCGATCAGAAGCGGGGACTACAATGAGCAGTTCTTC
NA	TRBV6-6	TRBD1	TRBJ1-5	CASSPPDRGGGQPQHF	TGTGCCAGCAGTCCTCCGGACAGGGGCGGTGGTCAGCCCCAGCATTTT
once	TRBV18	TRBD2	TRBJ2-1	CASTGTRQNEQFF	TGTGCCAGCACCGGGACTAGGCAAAATGAGCAGTTCTTC
NA	TRBV7-9	NA	TRBJ2-3	CASSLAGGSTDTQYF	TGTGCCAGCAGCTTAGCCGGCGGGAGCACAGATACGCAGTATTTT
NA	TRBV28	TRBD1	TRBJ2-7	CATLPPQGAGEQYF	TGTGCCACCCTCCCTCCACAGGGGGCGGGTGAGCAGTACTTC